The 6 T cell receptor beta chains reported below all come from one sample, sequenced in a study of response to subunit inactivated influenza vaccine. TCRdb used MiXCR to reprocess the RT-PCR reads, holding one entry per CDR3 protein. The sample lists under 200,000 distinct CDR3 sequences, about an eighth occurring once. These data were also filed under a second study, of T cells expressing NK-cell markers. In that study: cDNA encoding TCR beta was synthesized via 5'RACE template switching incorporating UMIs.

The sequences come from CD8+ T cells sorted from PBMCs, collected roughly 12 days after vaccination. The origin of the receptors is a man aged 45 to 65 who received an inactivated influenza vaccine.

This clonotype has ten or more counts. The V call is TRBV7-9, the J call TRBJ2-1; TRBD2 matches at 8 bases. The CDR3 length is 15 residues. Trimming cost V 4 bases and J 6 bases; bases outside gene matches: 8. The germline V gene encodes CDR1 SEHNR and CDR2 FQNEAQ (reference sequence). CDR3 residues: CASSSMTSARNEQFF. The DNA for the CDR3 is TGTGCCAGCAGCTCGATGACTAGCGCGCGCAATGAGCAGTTCTTC.

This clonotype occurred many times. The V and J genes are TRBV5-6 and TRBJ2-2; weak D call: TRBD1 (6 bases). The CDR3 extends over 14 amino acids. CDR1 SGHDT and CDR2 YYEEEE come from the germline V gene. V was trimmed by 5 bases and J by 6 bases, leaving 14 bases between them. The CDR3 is CASSRQVFPGELFF. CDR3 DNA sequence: TGTGCCAGCAGTCGACAGGTGTTTCCCGGGGAGCTGTTTTTT.

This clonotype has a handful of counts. CDR3 nucleotide sequence: TGTGCCAGCACCTACCGGACCCGTGGAAACACCATATATTTT. Translated: CASTYRTRGNTIYF. The gene calls are TRBV12-3 or TRBV12-4 and TRBJ1-3; unclear D gene. Trimming shortened V by 7 bases and J by 3 bases, and 13 bases separated the two germline ends. The CDR3 totals 14 residues.

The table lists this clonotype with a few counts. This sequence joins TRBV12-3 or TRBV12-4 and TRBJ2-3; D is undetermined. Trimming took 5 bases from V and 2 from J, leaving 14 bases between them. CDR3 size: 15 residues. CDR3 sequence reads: CASSPLDGSTDTQYF. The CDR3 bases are TGTGCCAGCAGTCCTCTCGACGGTTCCACAGATACGCAGTATTTT.

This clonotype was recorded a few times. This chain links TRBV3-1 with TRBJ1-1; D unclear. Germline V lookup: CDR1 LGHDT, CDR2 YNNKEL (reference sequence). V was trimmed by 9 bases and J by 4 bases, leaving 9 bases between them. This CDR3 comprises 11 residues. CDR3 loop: CARFRPTEAFF. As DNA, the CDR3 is TGTGCCAGGTTTCGCCCCACTGAAGCTTTCTTT. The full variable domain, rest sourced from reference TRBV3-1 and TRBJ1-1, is DTAVSQTPKYLVTQMGNDKSIKCEQNLGHDTMYWYKQDSKKFLKIMFSYNNKELIINETVPNRFSPKSPDKAHLNLHINSLELGDSAVYFCARFRPTEAFFGQGTRLTVV.

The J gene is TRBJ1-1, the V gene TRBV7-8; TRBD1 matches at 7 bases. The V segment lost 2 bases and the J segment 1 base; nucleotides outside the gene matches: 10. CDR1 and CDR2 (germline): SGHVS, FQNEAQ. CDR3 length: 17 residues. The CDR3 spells CASSLIIARGANTEAFF. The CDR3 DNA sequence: TGTGCCAGCAGCTTAATAATTGCCAGGGGGGCGAACACTGAAGCTTTCTTT.